This TCR beta chain was profiled in a study of T cells in Graves' hyperthyroidism and ophthalmopathy. Study-level points and caveats: Most clonotypes that expanded in the thyroid above 0.001 also showed up in blood. A model using 13 V-J features told ophthalmopathy apart from stable hyperthyroidism.

The PBMCs were taken from around 9.1 ml of fresh peripheral blood. A word on this clonotype: Its antigen is not known.

Amplification of TCR beta CDR3 regions used RNA as the template. HTBI primers were employed in a first-round RT-PCR of the TCR CDR3. MiXCR, run by TCRdb on the multiplex PCR reads, gives a single entry per CDR3 protein. This table holds around 760,000 distinct CDR3 sequences, about a third found once. The sequenced sample was blood. The receptor's source is a woman aged 35 to 49 with Graves' hyperthyroidism.

The CDR3 DNA sequence: TGTGCCACCAGCGAGACAGACAAAGGTCGCACCTTC. Protein product: CATSETDKGRTF. This rearrangement joins TRBV24-1 to TRBJ1-2; D is possibly TRBD1 (5 bases). The germline V gene has CDR1 KGHDR and CDR2 SFDVKD. CDR3 length: 12 amino acids. The V end was cut by 7 bases, the J end by 13 bases, with 18 bases between.